This TCR beta chain was captured by sequencing in a study of cytomegalovirus exposure and HLA in healthy donors. Vbeta (60) and Jbeta (13) primers were used in the PCR. TCRdb's table, derived via immunoSEQ multiplex PCR, lists solely in-frame clones and lacks some. The specimen's table records 100,000 to 150,000 clones. CDR3 length: 13 residues. Per germline, CDR1 SQVTM and CDR2 ANQGSEA. The V segment lost 4 bases and the J segment 3 bases; nucleotides outside the gene matches: 3. This chain connects TRBV29-1 to TRBJ2-3, with 8 bases matching TRBD2. The sequencing input was PBMCs. This receptor was taken from a woman in her thirties or forties in good health and CMV-seronegative. The CDR3 sequence: CSVGGGGTDTQYF. In nucleotides, the CDR3 is TGCAGCGTTGGCGGCGGGGGGACAGATACGCAGTATTTT.